This T cell receptor beta chain was identified in a study of blood T cell repertoires in COVID-19. Study-level background: Acute and convalescent COVID-19 specimens originated in the United States, Italy and Spain.

J was trimmed by 6 bases and V by 6 bases; bases with no gene match: 10. The CDR3 consists of 14 residues. The germline gives CDR1 KGHSH, CDR2 LQKENI. Method: immunoSEQ multiplex PCR; TCRdb's copy keeps in-frame clones and lacks some. The sample has around 120,000 clones; over 75% are singletons. Sequenced material: peripheral blood. This sequence was found in a human donor with active COVID-19. The donor label of this sample is uncertain. This chain links TRBV18 with TRBJ2-7; 8 bases line up with TRBD1. The CDR3 DNA is TGTGCCAGCTCGCGCGAACATACAGGGGGCGAGCAGTACTTC. This gives the protein CASSREHTGGEQYF.